This entry concerns a single T cell receptor (beta chain). The protocol was immunoSEQ multiplex PCR, while the TCRdb copy is restricted to in-frame clones and leaves out a portion. The table has a few hundred thousand clones, more than 75% seen once. This CDR3 has 15 residues. The germline CDR1 and CDR2 sequences are LGHNT and FRNRAP. Trimming took 5 bases from V and 7 from J; bases not matched to a gene: 12. The data stem from a study of blood T cell repertoires in COVID-19. The overall study: The study drew acute and convalescent COVID-19 samples from the United States, Italy and Spain. Sources were T cells, B-cell-depleted T cells, or PBMCs; the material itself was cDNA or gDNA.

Exposed volunteers were people who met a COVID-19 case within 2 weeks before study entry. Sequenced input: PBMCs or T cells enriched from blood (not recorded which). The receptor was isolated from a woman between 45 and 60 years old who had been exposed to COVID-19. The rearrangement uses TRBV12-5 and TRBJ2-5; 8 bases fit TRBD1. As DNA, the CDR3 is TGTGCTAGTGGTCTCCAGGGGGCTCTCCTAGGGACCCAGTACTTC. Translated: CASGLQGALLGTQYF.